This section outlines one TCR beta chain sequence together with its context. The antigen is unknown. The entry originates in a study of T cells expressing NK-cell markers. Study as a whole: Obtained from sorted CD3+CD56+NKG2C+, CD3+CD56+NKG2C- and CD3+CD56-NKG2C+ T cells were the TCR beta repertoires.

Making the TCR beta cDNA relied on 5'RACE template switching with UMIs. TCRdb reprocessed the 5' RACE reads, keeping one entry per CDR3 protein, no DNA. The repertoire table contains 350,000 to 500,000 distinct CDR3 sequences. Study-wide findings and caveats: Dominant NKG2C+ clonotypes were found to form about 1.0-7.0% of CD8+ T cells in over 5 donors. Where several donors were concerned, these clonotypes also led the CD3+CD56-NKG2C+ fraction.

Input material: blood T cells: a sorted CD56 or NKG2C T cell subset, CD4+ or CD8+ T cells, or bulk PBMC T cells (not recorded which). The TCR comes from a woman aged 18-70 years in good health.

CDR3 sequence: CASSPLRDGYEQYF. The chain carries TRBV18 and TRBJ2-7; with no DNA, the TCRdb D assignment of TRBD1 cannot be verified. The germline CDR1 and CDR2 sequences are KGHSH and LQKENI. The CDR3 contains 14 residues.